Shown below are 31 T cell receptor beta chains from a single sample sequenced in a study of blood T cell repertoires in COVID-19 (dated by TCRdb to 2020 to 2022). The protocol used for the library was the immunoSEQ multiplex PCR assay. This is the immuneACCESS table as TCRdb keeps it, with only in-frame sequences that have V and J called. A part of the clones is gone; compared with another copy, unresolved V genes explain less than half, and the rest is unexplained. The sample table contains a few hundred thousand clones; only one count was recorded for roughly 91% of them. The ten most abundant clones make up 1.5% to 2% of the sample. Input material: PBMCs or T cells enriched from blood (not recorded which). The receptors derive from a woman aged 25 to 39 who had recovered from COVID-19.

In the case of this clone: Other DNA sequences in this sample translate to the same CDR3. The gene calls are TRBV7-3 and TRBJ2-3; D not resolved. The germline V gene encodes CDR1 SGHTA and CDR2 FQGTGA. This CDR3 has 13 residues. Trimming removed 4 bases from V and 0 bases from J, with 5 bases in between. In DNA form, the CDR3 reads TGTGCCAGCAGCTCACAGAGCACAGATACGCAGTATTTT. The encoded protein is CASSSQSTDTQYF.

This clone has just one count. The CDR3 sequence: CASSLSSLGGTYNSPLHF. CDR3 DNA sequence: TGTGCCAGCAGCTTAAGCTCGTTGGGGGGTACCTATAATTCACCCCTCCACTTT. The chain couples TRBV7-2 to TRBJ1-6; D perhaps matches TRBD1 (5 bases). V shed 2 bases and J shed 2 bases, with 16 bases lying between them. Germline V CDR1 and CDR2: SGHTA, FQGNSA. The CDR3 has 18 amino acids.

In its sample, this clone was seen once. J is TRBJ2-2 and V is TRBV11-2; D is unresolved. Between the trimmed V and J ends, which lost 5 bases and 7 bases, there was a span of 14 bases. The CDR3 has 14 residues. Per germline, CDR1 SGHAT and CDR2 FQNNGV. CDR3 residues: CASSPDGFHGELFF. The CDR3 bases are TGTGCCAGCAGCCCCGACGGGTTCCACGGGGAGCTGTTTTTT.

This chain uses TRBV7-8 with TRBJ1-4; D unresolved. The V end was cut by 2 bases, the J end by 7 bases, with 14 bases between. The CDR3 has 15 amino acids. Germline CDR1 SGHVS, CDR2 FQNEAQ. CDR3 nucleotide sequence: TGTGCCAGCAGCTTAAAGAGGGAAGTGGTTGAAAAACTGTTTTTT. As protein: CASSLKREVVEKLFF. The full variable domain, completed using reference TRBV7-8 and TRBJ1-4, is GAGVSQSPRYKVAKRGQDVALRCDPISGHVSLFWYQQALGQGPEFLTYFQNEAQLDKSGLPSDRFFAERPEGSVSTLKIQRTQQEDSAVYLCASSLKREVVEKLFFGSGTQLSVL.

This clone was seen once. CDR3 region: CASSPSLIQETQYF. CDR3 bases: TGTGCCAGCAGTCCCTCTTTAATCCAAGAGACCCAGTACTTC. V is TRBV2 and J is TRBJ2-5, with no clear D. Germline-derived CDR1 and CDR2 are SNHLY and FYNNEI. Trimming stripped 5 bases from V and 1 base from J, with 11 bases between. The CDR3 is made up of 14 amino acids.

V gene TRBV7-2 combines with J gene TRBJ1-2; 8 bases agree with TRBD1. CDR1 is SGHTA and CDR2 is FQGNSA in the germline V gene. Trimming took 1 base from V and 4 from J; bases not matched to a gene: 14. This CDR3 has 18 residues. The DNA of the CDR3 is TGTGCCAGCAGCTTAGGGCAGGGGGCCCTTGGGGGGACCTATGGCTACACCTTC. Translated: CASSLGQGALGGTYGYTF.

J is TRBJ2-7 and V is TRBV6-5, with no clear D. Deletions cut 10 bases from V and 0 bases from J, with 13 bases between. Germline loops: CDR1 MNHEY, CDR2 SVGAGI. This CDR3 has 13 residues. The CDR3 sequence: CATLPPSSYEQYF. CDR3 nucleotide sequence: TGTGCCACCCTACCTCCGAGCTCCTACGAGCAGTACTTC.

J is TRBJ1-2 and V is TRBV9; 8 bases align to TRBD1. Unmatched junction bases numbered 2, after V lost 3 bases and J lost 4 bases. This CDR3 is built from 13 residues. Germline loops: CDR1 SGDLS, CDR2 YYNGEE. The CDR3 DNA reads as TGTGCCAGCAGCGGACAGGGGTTCTATGGCTACACCTTC. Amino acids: CASSGQGFYGYTF.

This CDR3 is CASSSSSGTEAFF. CDR3 coding DNA: TGTGCCAGCAGCAGCTCATCCGGGACTGAAGCTTTCTTT. The chain combines TRBV5-4 with TRBJ1-1, with D hard to call. Between the trimmed V and J ends, which lost 4 bases and 5 bases, there was a span of 12 bases. Germline V gene sequence: CDR1 SGHNT, CDR2 YYREEE (reference sequence). CDR3 length: 13 residues.

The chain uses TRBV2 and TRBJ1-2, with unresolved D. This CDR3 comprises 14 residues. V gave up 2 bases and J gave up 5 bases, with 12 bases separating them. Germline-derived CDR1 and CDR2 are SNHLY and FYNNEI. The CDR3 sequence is CASSEYVGEYGYTF. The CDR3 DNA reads TGTGCCAGCAGTGAATACGTCGGAGAGTATGGCTACACCTTC.

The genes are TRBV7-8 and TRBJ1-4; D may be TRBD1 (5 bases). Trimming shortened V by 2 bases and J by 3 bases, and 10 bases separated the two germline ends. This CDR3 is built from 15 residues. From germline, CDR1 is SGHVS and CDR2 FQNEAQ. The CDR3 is CASSLSRGANEKLFF. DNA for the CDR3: TGTGCCAGCAGCTTAAGTCGGGGGGCTAATGAAAAACTGTTTTTT.

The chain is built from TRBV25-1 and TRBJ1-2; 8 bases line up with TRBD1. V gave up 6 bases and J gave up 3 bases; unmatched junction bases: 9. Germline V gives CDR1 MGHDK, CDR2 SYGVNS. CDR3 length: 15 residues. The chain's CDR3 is CASSNLGQGDYGYTF. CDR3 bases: TGTGCCAGCAGCAACCTTGGACAGGGTGACTATGGCTACACCTTC.

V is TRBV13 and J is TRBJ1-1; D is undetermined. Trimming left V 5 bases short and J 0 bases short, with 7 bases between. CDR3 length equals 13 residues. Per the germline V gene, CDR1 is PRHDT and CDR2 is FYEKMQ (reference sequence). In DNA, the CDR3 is TGTGCCAGCAGCCACAAAGTGAACACTGAAGCTTTCTTT. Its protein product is CASSHKVNTEAFF. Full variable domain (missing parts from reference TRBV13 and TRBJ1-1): AAGVIQSPRHLIKEKRETATLKCYPIPRHDTVYWYQQGPGQDPQFLISFYEKMQSDKGSIPDRFSAQQFSDYHSELNMSSLELGDSALYFCASSHKVNTEAFFGQGTRLTVV.

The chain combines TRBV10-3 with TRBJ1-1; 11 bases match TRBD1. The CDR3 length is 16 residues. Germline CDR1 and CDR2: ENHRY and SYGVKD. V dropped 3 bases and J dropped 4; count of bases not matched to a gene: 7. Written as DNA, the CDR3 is TGTGCCATCAGTGACCCCGGGACAGGGGGAATCACTGAAGCTTTCTTT. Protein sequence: CAISDPGTGGITEAFF.

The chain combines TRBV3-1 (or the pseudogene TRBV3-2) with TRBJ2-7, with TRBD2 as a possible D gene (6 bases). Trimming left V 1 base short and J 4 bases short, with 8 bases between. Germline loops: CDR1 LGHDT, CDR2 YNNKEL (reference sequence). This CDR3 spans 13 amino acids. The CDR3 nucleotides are TGTGCCAGCAGCCAAGCGGGAGCATACGAGCAGTACTTC. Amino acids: CASSQAGAYEQYF.

CDR3 residues: CASSQRKDRAGEQFF. CDR3 in DNA: TGTGCCAGCAGCCAACGGAAGGACAGGGCGGGTGAGCAGTTCTTC. V gene TRBV3-1 (or the pseudogene TRBV3-2) combines with J gene TRBJ2-1; TRBD1 agrees at 8 bases. Germline lookup yields CDR1 LGHDT and CDR2 YNNKEL (reference sequence). The V segment lost 2 bases and the J segment 9 bases; nucleotides outside the gene matches: 9. The CDR3 runs 15 residues.

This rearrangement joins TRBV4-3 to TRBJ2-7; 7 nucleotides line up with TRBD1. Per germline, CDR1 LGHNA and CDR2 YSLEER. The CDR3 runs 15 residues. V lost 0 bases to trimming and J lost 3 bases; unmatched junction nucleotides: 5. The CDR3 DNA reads TGCGCCAGCAGCCAAGACGCAGGGGGTAACTACGAGCAGTACTTC. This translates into CASSQDAGGNYEQYF.

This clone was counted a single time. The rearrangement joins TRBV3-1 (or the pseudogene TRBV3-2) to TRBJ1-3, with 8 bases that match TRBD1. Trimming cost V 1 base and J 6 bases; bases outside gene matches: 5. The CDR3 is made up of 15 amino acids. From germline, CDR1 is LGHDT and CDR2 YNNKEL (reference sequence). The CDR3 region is CASSQGTGPVNTIYF. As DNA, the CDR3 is TGTGCCAGCAGCCAAGGGACAGGGCCAGTAAACACCATATATTTT.

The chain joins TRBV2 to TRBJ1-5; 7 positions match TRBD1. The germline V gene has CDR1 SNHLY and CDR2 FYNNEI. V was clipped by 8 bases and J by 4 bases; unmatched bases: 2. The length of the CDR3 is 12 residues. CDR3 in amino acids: CASSTGNQPQHF. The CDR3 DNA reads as TGTGCCAGCTCGACAGGGAATCAGCCCCAGCATTTT.

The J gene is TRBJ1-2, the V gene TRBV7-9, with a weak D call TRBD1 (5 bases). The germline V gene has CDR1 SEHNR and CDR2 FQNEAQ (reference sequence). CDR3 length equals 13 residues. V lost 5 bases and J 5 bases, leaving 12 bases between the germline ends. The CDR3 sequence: CASSLGGIYGYTF. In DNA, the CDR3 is TGTGCCAGCAGCCTTGGGGGGATTTATGGCTACACCTTC.

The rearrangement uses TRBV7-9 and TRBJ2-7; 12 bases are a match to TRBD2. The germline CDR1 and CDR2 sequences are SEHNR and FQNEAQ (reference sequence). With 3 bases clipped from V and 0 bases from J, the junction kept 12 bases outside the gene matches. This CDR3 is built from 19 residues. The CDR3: CASSLETETSGRISYEQYF. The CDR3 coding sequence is TGTGCCAGCAGCTTGGAGACTGAGACTAGCGGGAGAATCTCCTACGAGCAGTACTTC.

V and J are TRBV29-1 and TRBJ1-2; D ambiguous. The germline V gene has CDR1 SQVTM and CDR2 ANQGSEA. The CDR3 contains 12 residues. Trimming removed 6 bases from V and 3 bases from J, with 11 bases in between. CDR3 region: CSVAAVDYGYTF. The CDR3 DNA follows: TGCAGCGTGGCGGCGGTAGACTATGGCTACACCTTC.

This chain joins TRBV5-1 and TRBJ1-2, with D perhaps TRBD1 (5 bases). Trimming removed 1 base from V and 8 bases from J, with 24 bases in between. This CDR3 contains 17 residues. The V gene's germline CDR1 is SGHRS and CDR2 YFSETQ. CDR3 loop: CASSLSSLDSFLGGYTF. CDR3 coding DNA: TGCGCCAGCAGCTTGAGTAGCCTTGACAGTTTTCTCGGGGGCTACACCTTC.

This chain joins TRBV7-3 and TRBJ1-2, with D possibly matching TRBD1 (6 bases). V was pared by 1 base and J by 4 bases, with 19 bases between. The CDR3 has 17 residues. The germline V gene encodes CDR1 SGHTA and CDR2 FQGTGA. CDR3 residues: CASSLSPPSRGGYGYTF. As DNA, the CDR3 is TGTGCCAGCAGCTTAAGTCCCCCGAGCAGGGGCGGCTATGGCTACACCTTC.

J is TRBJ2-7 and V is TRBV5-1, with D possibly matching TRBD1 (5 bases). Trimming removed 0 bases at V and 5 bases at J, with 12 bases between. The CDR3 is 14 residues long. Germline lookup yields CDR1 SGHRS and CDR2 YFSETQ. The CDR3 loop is CASSLAGFRHEQYF. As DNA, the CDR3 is TGCGCCAGCAGCTTGGCAGGGTTTAGGCACGAGCAGTACTTC.

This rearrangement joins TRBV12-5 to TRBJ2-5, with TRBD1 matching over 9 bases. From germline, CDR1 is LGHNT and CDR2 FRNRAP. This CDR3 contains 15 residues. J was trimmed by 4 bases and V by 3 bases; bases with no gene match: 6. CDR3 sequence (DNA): TGTGCTAGTGGTTTAAAGACGGGACAGGGAGAGACCCAGTACTTC. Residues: CASGLKTGQGETQYF.

The CDR3 reads CASSYNRDQPQHF. The CDR3 coding sequence is TGTGCCAGCAGTTACAACAGGGACCAGCCCCAGCATTTT. The chain combines TRBV6-5 with TRBJ1-5, with D possibly TRBD1 on 6 matching bases. Between the trimmed V and J ends, which lost 2 bases and 7 bases, there was a span of 9 bases. Germline V gives CDR1 MNHEY, CDR2 SVGAGI. This CDR3 is built from 13 residues.

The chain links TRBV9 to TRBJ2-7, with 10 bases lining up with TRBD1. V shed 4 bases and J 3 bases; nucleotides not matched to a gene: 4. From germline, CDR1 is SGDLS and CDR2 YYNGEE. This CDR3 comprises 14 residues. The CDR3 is CASSPGQGFYEQYF. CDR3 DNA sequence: TGTGCCAGCAGCCCGGGACAGGGGTTCTACGAGCAGTACTTC.

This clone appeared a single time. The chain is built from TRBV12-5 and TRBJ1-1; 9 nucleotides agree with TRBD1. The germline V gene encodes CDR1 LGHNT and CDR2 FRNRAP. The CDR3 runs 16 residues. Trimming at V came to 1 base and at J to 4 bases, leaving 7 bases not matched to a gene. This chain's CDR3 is CASGLAPRDRATEAFF. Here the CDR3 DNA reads TGTGCTAGTGGTTTGGCCCCACGGGACAGGGCCACTGAAGCTTTCTTT.

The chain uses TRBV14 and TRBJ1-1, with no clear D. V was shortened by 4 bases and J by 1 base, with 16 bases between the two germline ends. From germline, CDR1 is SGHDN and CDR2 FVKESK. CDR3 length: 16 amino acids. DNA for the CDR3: TGTGCCAGCAGCCTAAGAATGGGAGGGAGGAACACTGAAGCTTTCTTT. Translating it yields CASSLRMGGRNTEAFF.

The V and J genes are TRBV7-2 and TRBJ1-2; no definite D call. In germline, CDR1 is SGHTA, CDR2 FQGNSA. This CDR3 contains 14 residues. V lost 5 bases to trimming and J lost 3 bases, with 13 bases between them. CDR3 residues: CASSPREGDYGYTF. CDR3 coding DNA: TGTGCCAGCAGCCCCCGCGAGGGCGACTATGGCTACACCTTC. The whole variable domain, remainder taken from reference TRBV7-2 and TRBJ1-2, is GAGVSQSPSNKVTEKGKDVELRCDPISGHTALYWYRQSLGQGLEFLIYFQGNSAPDKSGLPSDRFSAERTGGSVSTLTIQRTQQEDSAVYLCASSPREGDYGYTFGSGTRLTVV.